This T cell receptor (beta chain) was observed in a study of shared clonotypes between healthy human individuals. The germline gives CDR1 MGHRA, CDR2 YSYEKL. The V end was cut by 0 bases, the J end by 3 bases, with 9 bases between. The CDR3 extends over 14 amino acids. Assay used: immunoSEQ multiplex PCR; TCRdb lists only in-frame clones, some missing. This repertoire shows 1,400,000 or so clones, approximately 98.5% found once; its top ten account for approximately 0.4%. The source is a man aged 30-40 years in good health. The sample consisted of naive CD4+ T cells sorted from blood. Sample subset: CD45RA+ positively selected. This rearrangement joins TRBV4-1 to TRBJ2-7; D is unclear. As DNA, the CDR3 is TGCGCCAGCAGCCAAGATTTTTACCTCTACGAGCAGTACTTC. Encoded protein: CASSQDFYLYEQYF.